This section outlines one T cell receptor (beta chain) sequence together with its context. Its antigen is not identified. Compared with germline, one end of the junction differs, possibly owing to a read error. This sample is drawn from a study of a mutant IDH1 vaccine in newly diagnosed glioma. Study information: Patients had eight vaccinations, in weeks 1, 3, 5, 7, 11, 15, 19 and 23. Previous care, which was radiotherapy, temozolomide, or both, most often involved both.

Broader study findings: Pseudoprogression appeared independent of alterations in top peripheral clonotypes.

Germline V gene sequence: CDR1 LNHDA, CDR2 SQIVND (reference sequence). The CDR3 runs 13 residues. Clones were read by immunoSEQ multiplex PCR, and TCRdb kept only the in-frame ones, dropping some. Among 40,000 to 50,000 clones listed, over 75% were seen once. Regarding time point: week 5, during vaccination. Each vaccine dose was 300 ug of mutant IDH1 20-mer peptide, with topical imiquimod. V gene TRBV19 combines with J gene TRBJ1-5; D is undetermined. Specimen: PBMCs, collected from a glioma patient whose treatment included an IDH1 peptide vaccine. The receptor was derived from a man aged 40-55 years with glioma. The CDR3 sequence is CASSLESNQPQHF. The CDR3 nucleotides read TGTGCCAGTAGTCTAGAGAGCAATCAGCCCCAGCATTTT.